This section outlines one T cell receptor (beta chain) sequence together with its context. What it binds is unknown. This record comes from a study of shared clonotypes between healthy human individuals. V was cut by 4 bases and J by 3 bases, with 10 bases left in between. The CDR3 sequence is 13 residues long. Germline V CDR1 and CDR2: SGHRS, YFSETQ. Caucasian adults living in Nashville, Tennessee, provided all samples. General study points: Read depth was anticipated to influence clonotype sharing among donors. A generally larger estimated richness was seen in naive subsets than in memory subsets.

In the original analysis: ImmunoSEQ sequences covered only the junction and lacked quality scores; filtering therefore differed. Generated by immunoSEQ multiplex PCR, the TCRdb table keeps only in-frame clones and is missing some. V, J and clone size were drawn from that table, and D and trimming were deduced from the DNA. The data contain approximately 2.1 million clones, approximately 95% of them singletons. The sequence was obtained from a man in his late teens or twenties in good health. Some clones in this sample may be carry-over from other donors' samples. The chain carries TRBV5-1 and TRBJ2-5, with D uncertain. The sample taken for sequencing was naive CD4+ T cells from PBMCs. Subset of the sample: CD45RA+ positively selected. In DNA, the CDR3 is TGCGCCAGCAGCGCGGACGTTGAAGAGACCCAGTACTTC. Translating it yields CASSADVEETQYF.